Sequencing of this T cell receptor beta chain was carried out in a study of blood T cell repertoires in COVID-19 (dated by TCRdb to 2020 to 2022). Study-level background: Collaborator samples came from the United States, Italy and Spain and covered acute and convalescent phases of COVID-19. The material from the prospective study consisted of cDNA or gDNA derived from T cells, B-cell-depleted T cells, or PBMCs. The dataset comprised deeply sampled blood TCRbeta repertoires from subjects exposed to, actively infected with, or recovered from COVID-19. The repertoires were released in a freely available public database intended as a resource for research on the immune response to SARS-CoV-2. The samples were drawn from two sources: the first 160 participants of the ongoing ImmuneRACE study, and over 950 subjects contributed by 6 global collaborators. Sample metadata almost always included a de-identified subject ID, COVID-19 status, age in years and sex. Where available, HLA class I and class II types were obtained from metadata supplied by the sample provider rather than from assay-based typing.

The CDR3 holds 15 amino acids from the cysteine to the phenylalanine. Only the CDR3 part of the read is kept: 45 bases, read in frame from the first base. As encoded in the germline V gene, CDR1 is SNHLY while CDR2 is FYNNEI. V loses 5 bases at its end and J loses 4 bases; junction bases beyond the gene matches: 6. TCRbeta CDR3 regions were amplified from genomic DNA using the immunoSEQ Assay, a bias-controlled multiplex PCR. The authors processed their data as follows. The number of nucleated cells in each sample was estimated from the amplification of reference gene primers within the assay. Sequence reads were collapsed and filtered to measure the absolute abundance of every unique TCRbeta CDR3 rearrangement. For each sample, productive Simpson clonality was calculated as the square root of Simpson's diversity index over productive rearrangements. As stored in TCRdb, this immuneACCESS dataset retains in-frame rearrangements with V and J assigned. A fraction of the clones does not appear; measured against another copy, unresolved V genes explain less than half of the discrepancy, and the remainder lacks a known reason. V, J and clone size derive from that table, while D and trimming were established from the DNA sequence. In this sample the table shows 200,000 to 250,000 clones, approximately 89% of which occur a single time. The ten largest clones add up to 4% to 6% of the sample.

To note about this clone: There is no known antigen for this receptor. No base-level quality is on record; no much larger clone is a single base apart.

Collaborating institutions collected whole blood in K2EDTA tubes following their own protocols. For TCRbeta analysis, collaborator samples were shipped as frozen whole blood, as isolated PBMCs, or as DNA extracted from either sample type. The investigation overall reported the following: Clinical and demographic metadata were provided uncurated, with the amount varying by source and participant.

This TCR was recovered from a woman aged 40 to 55 with acute or convalescent COVID-19. Specimen: peripheral blood. This receptor chain uses TRBV2 and TRBJ2-3, and 10 junctional nucleotides match TRBD2. This receptor has the CDR3 CASSSERGGADTQYF. The DNA sequence is as follows: TGTGCCAGCAGTTCCGAGCGGGGGGGGGCAGATACGCAGTATTTT. The full variable domain, completed from the reference TRBV2 and TRBJ2-3 proteins outside the CDR3, reads EPEVTQTPSHQVTQMGQEVILRCVPISNHLYFYWYRQILGQKVEFLVSFYNNEISEKSEIFDDQFSVERPDGSNFTLKIRSTKLEDSAMYFCASSSERGGADTQYFGPGTRLTVL.